One sample yielded the 27 T cell receptor beta chains listed below, sequenced in a study of control samples from healthy donors and cancer patients. Generated by immunoSEQ multiplex PCR, the TCRdb table keeps only in-frame clones and is missing some. The repertoire holds tens of thousands of clones, about three quarters seen once, with approximately 17% in the top ten. The sequencing input was formalin-fixed, paraffin-embedded tissue. These receptors came from a male donor with melanoma.

The J gene is TRBJ2-5, the V gene TRBV5-1, with 12 bases that match TRBD1. CDR1 is SGHRS, CDR2 YFSETQ, per germline. J lost 5 bases, V lost 6 bases, and 5 bases had no gene match. The CDR3 covers 14 residues. CDR3 DNA sequence: TGCGCCAGCACGGGACAGGGGGCTGGGGAGACCCAGTACTTC. This gives the protein CASTGQGAGETQYF. The whole variable domain, remainder taken from reference TRBV5-1 and TRBJ2-5, is KAGVTQTPRYLIKTRGQQVTLSCSPISGHRSVSWYQQTPGQGLQFLFEYFSETQRNKGNFPGRFSGRQFSNSRSEMNVSTLELGDSALYLCASTGQGAGETQYFGPGTRLLVL.

Many counts were recorded for this clone. The rearrangement joins TRBV10-3 to TRBJ1-3, with unresolved D. Germline CDR1 and CDR2: ENHRY and SYGVKD. This CDR3 contains 15 residues. Trimming left V 10 bases short and J 0 bases short, with 16 bases between. The CDR3: CATTRGSSSGNTIYF. The CDR3 region has the DNA TGTGCCACCACCCGAGGAAGCAGCTCTGGAAACACCATATATTTT.

The chain has TRBV7-9 and TRBJ1-6, with a possible D match to TRBD1 (6 bases). The V gene lost 5 bases and the J gene lost 6 bases, with 14 bases spanning the gap. From germline, CDR1 is SEHNR and CDR2 FQNEAQ (reference sequence). The CDR3 spans 15 residues. This chain's CDR3 is CASSPYQDSNSPLHF. CDR3 in DNA: TGTGCCAGCAGCCCTTACCAGGACAGTAATTCACCCCTCCACTTT. Full variable domain (rest looked up from reference TRBV7-9 and TRBJ1-6): DTGVSQNPRHKITKRGQNVTFRCDPISEHNRLYWYRQTLGQGPEFLTYFQNEAQLEKSRLLSDRFSAERPKGSFSTLEIQRTEQGDSAMYLCASSPYQDSNSPLHFGNGTRLTVT.

This chain links TRBV3-1 (or the pseudogene TRBV3-2) with TRBJ2-7; TRBD2 aligns across 11 bases. With V trimmed by 4 bases and J by 4 bases, 6 bases remained unmatched. Germline lookup yields CDR1 LGHDT and CDR2 YNNKEL (reference sequence). This CDR3 has 15 amino acids. Here the CDR3 DNA reads TGTGCCAGCAGCCGCGGGACTAGCGGACCATACGAGCAGTACTTC. As protein: CASSRGTSGPYEQYF.

This clone was counted a single time. V is TRBV7-3 and J is TRBJ2-2, with D possibly matching TRBD2 (6 bases). Germline assignment: CDR1 SGHTA and CDR2 FQGTGA. CDR3 length: 16 amino acids. V was pared by 1 base and J by 5 bases, with 14 bases between. The CDR3 is CASSLMGGSRTGELFF. In DNA, the CDR3 is TGTGCCAGCAGCTTAATGGGGGGTAGCAGGACCGGGGAGCTGTTTTTT.

This clone was seen only a few times. V and J are TRBV7-6 and TRBJ2-7; D unclear. This CDR3 is 15 amino acids long. V was pared by 1 base and J by 0 bases, with 10 bases between. Germline lookup yields CDR1 SGHVS and CDR2 FNYEAQ. The CDR3: CASSLEIADSYEQYF. The CDR3 DNA follows: TGTGCCAGCAGCTTAGAGATCGCGGACTCCTACGAGCAGTACTTC.

This chain links TRBV27 with TRBJ1-2; D is perhaps TRBD1 (6 bases). The CDR3 has 13 residues. Trimming shortened V by 2 bases and J by 7 bases, and 11 bases separated the two germline ends. Germline V gene data show CDR1 as MNHEY and CDR2 as SMNVEV (reference sequence). The CDR3 loop reads CASSLQEGVGYTF. DNA for the CDR3: TGTGCCAGCAGTTTACAGGAGGGGGTTGGCTACACCTTC.

A remark on this clone: Mismatch with germline at one junction end may stem from a read error. The rearrangement uses TRBV23-1 and TRBJ2-3, with D tentatively TRBD2 (6 bases). TRBV23-1 is recorded as an ORF, its role being uncertain. This CDR3 spans 15 amino acids. DNA for the CDR3: TGCGCCAGCAATCAAAAGGAGGGCAGAACAGATACGCAGTATTTT. The encoded protein is CASNQKEGRTDTQYF.

J is TRBJ1-5 and V is TRBV18, with D unclear. Per germline, CDR1 KGHSH and CDR2 LQKENI. The CDR3 has 12 amino acids. Trimming stripped 6 bases from V and 6 bases from J, with 9 bases between. This CDR3 is CASSPGTQPQHF. CDR3 DNA: TGTGCCAGCTCCCCTGGCACTCAGCCCCAGCATTTT.

The V gene is TRBV2, the J gene TRBJ2-3, with D uncertain. Trimming took 1 base from V and 4 from J, leaving 6 bases between them. This CDR3 is 13 amino acids long. Per germline, CDR1 SNHLY and CDR2 FYNNEI. For the CDR3, the DNA is TGTGCCAGCAGTGAAGAGGCCGCAGATACGCAGTATTTT. Protein product: CASSEEAADTQYF.

The chain recombines TRBV5-1 with TRBJ1-2; D is unresolved. Germline V CDR1 and CDR2: SGHRS, YFSETQ. The CDR3 runs to 14 residues. The V end lost 4 bases, the J end lost 6 bases, and 16 bases lay between the germline ends. CDR3 protein: CASSPHGSPDGYTF. CDR3 DNA: TGCGCCAGCAGCCCCCACGGGTCCCCCGATGGCTACACCTTC. The whole variable domain, filled in from reference TRBV5-1 and TRBJ1-2, reads KAGVTQTPRYLIKTRGQQVTLSCSPISGHRSVSWYQQTPGQGLQFLFEYFSETQRNKGNFPGRFSGRQFSNSRSEMNVSTLELGDSALYLCASSPHGSPDGYTFGSGTRLTVV.

Many counts were recorded for this clone. V usage is TRBV6-5 and J usage is TRBJ2-7, with 9 bases that match TRBD2. J was trimmed by 4 bases and V by 7 bases; bases with no gene match: 5. This CDR3 is built from 13 residues. From germline, CDR1 is MNHEY and CDR2 SVGAGI. In DNA, the CDR3 is TGTGCCAGCACGTATAGCGGGAGTTACGAGCAGTACTTC. It specifies CASTYSGSYEQYF.

This chain joins TRBV7-2 and TRBJ2-5, with 9 bases fitting TRBD2. This CDR3 comprises 14 residues. The germline gives CDR1 SGHTA, CDR2 FQGNSA. V dropped 3 bases and J dropped 5; count of bases not matched to a gene: 4. The CDR3: CASSFSGGGETQYF. The CDR3 nucleotides are TGTGCCAGCAGCTTTAGCGGGGGCGGGGAGACCCAGTACTTC.

V is TRBV28 and J is TRBJ1-4; the D is unclear. The CDR3 is 13 residues long. Deletions cut 6 bases from V and 4 bases from J, with 9 bases between. Germline V lookup: CDR1 MDHEN, CDR2 SYDVKM. CDR3 in amino acids: CASREGGNEKLFF. For the CDR3, the DNA is TGTGCCAGCAGGGAGGGTGGTAATGAAAAACTGTTTTTT.

The chain links TRBV6-5 to TRBJ2-1; TRBD2 matches 7 bases. J gave up 5 bases and V 5 bases, and 6 bases lay outside the gene matches. Germline-derived CDR1 and CDR2 are MNHEY and SVGAGI. The CDR3 extends over 14 amino acids. DNA of the CDR3: TGTGCCAGCAGTCCCCGGACTAGTAACAATGAGCAGTTCTTC. Its translation: CASSPRTSNNEQFF.

This rearrangement joins TRBV21-1 to TRBJ1-2; the DNA was not used to check the table's D call, TRBD1. TRBV21-1 constitutes a pseudogene. This CDR3 spans 14 amino acids. This chain's CDR3 is CASSKGRGSYGYTF. The DNA of the CDR3 is TGTGCCAGCAGCAAAGGAAGGGGTTCCTATGGCTACACCTTC.

With respect to this clone: A single base separates this from a much larger clone, so it may be a read error. Other DNA sequences of this sample code for an identical CDR3. The V and J genes are TRBV9 and TRBJ2-3, with a possible D match to TRBD2 (5 bases). This CDR3 spans 14 amino acids. V lost 6 bases and J 1 base, leaving 12 bases between the germline ends. From germline, CDR1 is SGDLS and CDR2 YYNGEE. The CDR3 sequence is CASTPVGGTDTQYF. CDR3 sequence (DNA): TGTGCCAGCACCCCAGTCGGGGGCACAGATACGCAGTATTTT.

The J gene is TRBJ2-6, the V gene TRBV7-2; possibly TRBD2 for D (6 bases). Germline loops: CDR1 SGHTA, CDR2 FQGNSA. This CDR3 is 16 amino acids long. Between the trimmed V and J ends, which lost 2 bases and 2 bases, there was a span of 10 bases. The CDR3 bases are TGTGCCAGCAGCTTAATCGGGGGACCTGGGGCCAACGTCCTGACTTTC. It translates to CASSLIGGPGANVLTF.

Concerning this clone itself: Given a much more abundant clone one base away, this may be a read error. The V call is TRBV4-1, the J call TRBJ1-1; no reliable D call. The CDR3 length is 13 residues. Germline V gives CDR1 MGHRA, CDR2 YSYEKL. The CDR3 nucleotides are TGCACCAGCAGCCGCCTGGAGGCATCTGAAGCTTTCTTT. This encodes CTSSRLEASEAFF.

V gene TRBV3-1 (or the pseudogene TRBV3-2) combines with J gene TRBJ2-3, with TRBD2 matching over 9 bases. This CDR3 has 19 amino acids. V shed 4 bases and J 1 base; nucleotides not matched to a gene: 15. The V gene's germline CDR1 is LGHDT and CDR2 YNNKEL (reference sequence). CDR3 residues: CASSPPFYSGSRGTDTQYF. CDR3 nucleotide sequence: TGTGCCAGCAGCCCCCCTTTTTATAGCGGGAGCCGCGGCACAGATACGCAGTATTTT.

Relative to its sample, this clone is medium-sized. V and J are TRBV19 and TRBJ2-7, with 9 bases aligning to TRBD1. Germline V gives CDR1 LNHDA, CDR2 SQIVND (reference sequence). The V and J ends lost 5 bases and 5 bases, in that order; junction bases with no gene match: 10. The CDR3 is 15 residues long. CDR3 protein: CASSRIRDRVNEQYF. The CDR3 coding sequence is TGTGCCAGTAGTCGGATCCGGGACAGGGTGAACGAGCAGTACTTC.

This clone was counted only a few times. The genes are TRBV19 and TRBJ2-2; 14 nucleotides line up with TRBD2. The CDR3 length is 17 residues. Losses at the gene ends were 5 bases for V and 2 bases for J; bases not matched to a gene: 4. The germline gives CDR1 LNHDA, CDR2 SQIVND (reference sequence). CDR3 amino acids: CASSPGTSGGNTGELFF. DNA for the CDR3: TGTGCCAGTAGTCCAGGGACTAGCGGGGGAAACACCGGGGAGCTGTTTTTT.

This chain joins TRBV6-9 and TRBJ2-2, with D maybe TRBD1 (5 bases). The CDR3 consists of 16 residues. Trimming left V 4 bases short and J 8 bases short, with 20 bases between. Per germline, CDR1 MNHGY and CDR2 SVAAGI. The CDR3 DNA sequence: TGTGCCAGCAGTTCCCACGGTAGGGGCCTAGGTGGGGAGCTGTTTTTT. Its protein product is CASSSHGRGLGGELFF.

V gene TRBV7-9 combines with J gene TRBJ1-1; weak D call: TRBD1 (5 bases). CDR3 length: 12 residues. Germline V gene lookup returns CDR1 SEHNR and CDR2 FQNEAQ (reference sequence). Trimming pared 4 bases from V and 10 bases from J, leaving 13 bases between. CDR3 sequence: CASSWDEERAFF. DNA of the CDR3: TGTGCCAGCAGCTGGGACGAGGAGAGAGCTTTCTTT.

A few counts support this clone. This chain links TRBV5-4 with TRBJ2-1; D remains unclear. CDR3 length: 12 amino acids. The germline CDR1 and CDR2 sequences are SGHNT and YYREEE (reference sequence). Trimming took off 7 bases at V and 1 base at J, with 6 bases between the two ends. In DNA form, the CDR3 reads TGTGCCAGCGGGTTGTCCTACAATGAGCAGTTCTTC. As protein: CASGLSYNEQFF.

J is TRBJ1-1 and V is TRBV7-9, with D unresolved. Trimming removed 2 bases at V and 0 bases at J, with 4 bases between. This CDR3 spans 13 amino acids. The V gene's germline CDR1 is SEHNR and CDR2 FQNEAQ (reference sequence). Here the CDR3 DNA reads TGTGCCAGCAGCTTACGAATGAACACTGAAGCTTTCTTT. Translation gives CASSLRMNTEAFF.

The DNA of the CDR3 is TGTGCCACCAGCAGAGACGTTAGGGGAGGCGAGCAGTACTTC. This codes for CATSRDVRGGEQYF. V is TRBV15 and J is TRBJ2-7, with D possibly matching TRBD2 (6 bases). The germline gives CDR1 LNHNV, CDR2 YYDKDF (reference sequence). V lost 0 bases, J lost 6 bases, and 12 bases lay in between. This CDR3 contains 14 residues.